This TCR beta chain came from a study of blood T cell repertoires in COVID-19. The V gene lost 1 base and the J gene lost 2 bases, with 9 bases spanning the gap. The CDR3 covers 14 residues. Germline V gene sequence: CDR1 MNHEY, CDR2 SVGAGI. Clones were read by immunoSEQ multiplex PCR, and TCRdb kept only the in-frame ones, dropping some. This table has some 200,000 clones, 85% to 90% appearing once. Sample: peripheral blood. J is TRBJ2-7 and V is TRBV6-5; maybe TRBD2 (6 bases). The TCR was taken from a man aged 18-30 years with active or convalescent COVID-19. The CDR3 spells CASSYYRGTYEQYF. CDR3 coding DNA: TGTGCCAGCAGTTACTATCGCGGGACCTACGAGCAGTACTTC.